This TCR beta chain emerged from a study of response to subunit inactivated influenza vaccine. In TCRdb, the RT-PCR reads were re-called with MiXCR into one record per CDR3 protein. This sample has 400,000 to 650,000 distinct CDR3 sequences, with around 7.9% found just once. Trimming cost V 1 base and J 6 bases, with 8 bases left between them. The CDR3 contains 13 residues. Germline loops: CDR1 SGHDT, CDR2 YYEEEE. Study outcomes and limitations: It was the authors' suggestion that each seasonal influenza vaccination recruits few new T cells.

In the case of this clonotype: The antigen is undetermined.

The source material was PBMCs from blood, sampled around 25 months after vaccination. V and J are TRBV5-6 and TRBJ1-5; maybe TRBD1 (5 bases). The sequence was collected from a man between 45 and 75 years old who received an inactivated influenza vaccine. The CDR3 region is CASSLSGTQPQHF. In nucleotides, the CDR3 is TGTGCCAGCAGCTTGTCGGGGACTCAGCCCCAGCATTTT.